This entry features one T cell receptor (beta chain) sequence. The specificity of this receptor is unknown. No per-base quality is available; no much larger clone lies one base away. The sample comes from a study of control samples from healthy donors and cancer patients (TCRdb year 2020). The trim is 4 bases for V and 6 bases for J, with a gap of 16 bases between the germline ends. In the germline V gene, CDR1 corresponds to LGHNA and CDR2 to YNFKEQ. The CDR3 has 15 amino acids, counting the end cysteine and phenylalanine. The kept DNA is CDR3 alone, 45 bases in frame from the first base. Library construction relied on the immunoSEQ multiplex PCR assay. The table comes from immuneACCESS by way of TCRdb, which keeps in-frame sequences with V and J called. Part of the clones is missing from these tables; in studies checked, under half for an unresolved V gene and the rest for unknown reasons. Recorded for this sample are 150,000 or so clones; more than 85% of them occurred a single time. Approximately 5.7% of the sample comes from the top ten.

The V and J segments used are TRBV4-2 and TRBJ1-5; the D region possibly corresponds to TRBD1 (6 bases align). Sequencing was performed on blood. This clonotype was sampled from a young man in good health. At the DNA level, the sequence is TGTGCCAGCAGCCCTTCAAGGGGGGAAAGTCAGCCCCAGCATTTT. It encodes CASSPSRGESQPQHF.